What follows describes a single T cell receptor (beta chain). What it recognizes is unknown. The CDR3 spans 13 residues. Germline values: CDR1 MNHEY, CDR2 SVGEGT. Trimming took 2 bases from V and 4 from J, leaving 9 bases between them. These data come from a study of T cell responses to AZD1222 COVID-19 vaccine. Method: immunoSEQ multiplex PCR; TCRdb's copy keeps in-frame clones and lacks some. The sample lists roughly 93,000 clones, about 90% occurring once. Overall study results and limits: Variant regions that are unmutated are reportedly the target of nearly half of spike-specific TCRs. CD4 TCRs associated with vaccination spanned spike, dominating at 160-218 and 743-854. Repertoire collection took place solely once the T cell response had peaked.

The origin of this receptor is an adult in good health. The input for sequencing was peripheral blood, taken on day 0 of AZD1222 vaccination. V and J are TRBV6-2 or TRBV6-3 and TRBJ2-7, with a tentative D call TRBD1 (5 bases). The CDR3 loop is CASSYQGLYEQYF. For the CDR3, the DNA is TGTGCCAGCAGTTACCAGGGTTTGTACGAGCAGTACTTC.